Each of the 30 T cell receptor beta chains below was sequenced from the same sample in a study of early T cells in non-severe SARS-CoV-2 infection. A single record per CDR3 protein comes from TCRdb applying MiXCR to the 5' RACE reads. The sample records about 130,000 distinct CDR3 sequences, about 15% being singletons. Sequenced: whole blood. These receptors came from an adult who was a healthcare worker with PCR-confirmed SARS-CoV-2 infection or an uninfected control (not recorded which).

There are a few counts of this clonotype. V gene TRBV10-3 combines with J gene TRBJ2-3; 7 bases fit TRBD2. The CDR3 spans 16 residues. CDR1 ENHRY and CDR2 SYGVKD come from the germline V gene. After removal of 2 bases from V and 2 bases from J, the junction contained 7 bases not matched to a gene. For the CDR3, the DNA is TGTGCCATCAGTGAGAGAGCGGGGAGGGACACAGATACGCAGTATTTT. This gives the protein CAISERAGRDTDTQYF.

The gene calls are TRBV5-6 and TRBJ1-1, with no clear D. The germline CDR1 and CDR2 sequences are SGHDT and YYEEEE. Trimming pared 0 bases from V and 1 base from J, leaving 4 bases between. The CDR3 is made up of 13 amino acids. CDR3: CASSLVTNTEAFF. DNA for the CDR3: TGTGCCAGCAGCTTGGTCACGAACACTGAAGCTTTCTTT.

The chain links TRBV11-2 to TRBJ2-7; possibly TRBD1 for D (6 bases). Trimming shortened V by 5 bases and J by 3 bases, and 14 bases separated the two germline ends. Per the germline V gene, CDR1 is SGHAT and CDR2 is FQNNGV. This CDR3 has 14 amino acids. CDR3 sequence reads: CASSITGTLYEQYF. In DNA form, the CDR3 reads TGTGCCAGCAGCATCACCGGGACACTCTACGAGCAGTACTTC. Supplemented by reference TRBV11-2 and TRBJ2-7, the full variable domain reads EAGVAQSPRYKIIEKRQSVAFWCNPISGHATLYWYQQILGQGPKLLIQFQNNGVVDDSQLPKDRFSAERLKGVDSTLKIQPAKLEDSAVYLCASSITGTLYEQYFGPGTRLTVT.

This clonotype was found a few times. The chain combines TRBV15 with TRBJ2-6; unclear D gene. This CDR3 is 16 amino acids long. The V and J ends lost 3 bases and 0 bases respectively, with 9 bases between them. The germline V gene has CDR1 LNHNV and CDR2 YYDKDF (reference sequence). The CDR3 is CATSRAWSSGANVLTF. The CDR3 bases are TGTGCCACCAGCAGGGCTTGGAGCTCTGGGGCCAACGTCCTGACTTTC.

The CDR3 bases are TGTGCCAGCAGCCGCCCGTTGAGTCTAAACAATGAGCAGTTCTTC. This translates into CASSRPLSLNNEQFF. The rearrangement joins TRBV5-4 to TRBJ2-1; D uncertain. Germline-derived CDR1 and CDR2 are SGHNT and YYREEE (reference sequence). The V end lost 4 bases, the J end lost 5 bases, and 16 bases lay between the germline ends. The CDR3 has 15 residues.

This clonotype occurred a few times. The rearrangement uses TRBV3-1 and TRBJ1-1; D is uncertain. From germline, CDR1 is LGHDT and CDR2 YNNKEL (reference sequence). The CDR3 is 16 amino acids. Trimming cost V 4 bases and J 8 bases, with 23 bases left between them. CDR3 loop: CASSPNQRVRQVEAFF. Here the CDR3 DNA reads TGTGCCAGCAGCCCCAACCAACGAGTTCGGCAGGTCGAAGCTTTCTTT.

The genes are TRBV9 and TRBJ2-2; D might be TRBD2 (5 bases). Deletions cut 4 bases from V and 2 bases from J, with 9 bases between. The CDR3 loop spans 14 amino acids. Germline CDR1 reads SGDLS; CDR2 reads YYNGEE. The CDR3 spells CASSSRTNTGELFF. In DNA, the CDR3 is TGTGCCAGCAGCTCTAGGACTAACACCGGGGAGCTGTTTTTT.

V gene TRBV29-1 combines with J gene TRBJ2-7; a weak D match, TRBD1 (6 bases). CDR1 and CDR2 from the germline V gene are SQVTM and ANQGSEA. Between the trimmed V and J ends, which lost 5 bases and 2 bases, there was a span of 16 bases. The CDR3 totals 14 residues. In DNA form, the CDR3 reads TGCAGCGTTAGTTCGACAGGCAAGACCTACGAGCAGTACTTC. Its translation: CSVSSTGKTYEQYF.

The chain recombines TRBV4-1 with TRBJ1-4; D gene ambiguous. The CDR3 covers 16 residues. The ends were cut back, 2 bases at V and 8 bases at J, with 18 bases in the middle. Germline V gene data show CDR1 as MGHRA and CDR2 as YSYEKL. As DNA, the CDR3 is TGCGCCAGCAGCCAAACACTGGGGTTTCAGATCGAAAAACTGTTTTTT. Translated: CASSQTLGFQIEKLFF.

This clonotype was seen a handful of times. CDR3 sequence (DNA): TGTGCCAGCAGCCAGGGGACAGCTACCGGGGAGCTGTTTTTT. It yields the protein CASSQGTATGELFF. The chain joins TRBV3-1 to TRBJ2-2, with TRBD1 matching over 7 bases. The CDR3 is 14 amino acids. Germline trimming cut 3 bases from V and 5 bases from J; bases unmatched to any gene: 3. CDR1 LGHDT and CDR2 YNNKEL come from the germline V gene (reference sequence). Full variable domain (missing parts from reference TRBV3-1 and TRBJ2-2): DTAVSQTPKYLVTQMGNDKSIKCEQNLGHDTMYWYKQDSKKFLKIMFSYNNKELIINETVPNRFSPKSPDKAHLNLHINSLELGDSAVYFCASSQGTATGELFFGEGSRLTVL.

In its sample, this clonotype was seen a few times. This sequence joins TRBV5-1 and TRBJ2-5, with 12 nucleotides matching TRBD2. CDR1 and CDR2 from the germline V gene are SGHRS and YFSETQ. V dropped 4 bases and J dropped 5; count of bases not matched to a gene: 9. This CDR3 has 16 amino acids. The CDR3 loop is CASSVTSGGLSETQYF. CDR3 sequence (DNA): TGCGCCAGCAGCGTGACTAGCGGGGGCCTATCTGAGACCCAGTACTTC.

This clonotype turned up a few times. This rearrangement joins TRBV3-1 to TRBJ1-2; no reliable D call. This CDR3 contains 15 residues. Germline V gene sequence: CDR1 LGHDT, CDR2 YNNKEL (reference sequence). Deletions cut 4 bases from V and 2 bases from J, with 14 bases between. The CDR3 reads CASSPTSYGNYGYTF. The CDR3 DNA reads TGTGCCAGCAGCCCTACTTCGTACGGCAACTATGGCTACACCTTC.

V usage is TRBV7-2 and J usage is TRBJ2-7; unclear D gene. The V end was cut by 2 bases, the J end by 5 bases, with 10 bases between. This CDR3 has 13 amino acids. The germline gives CDR1 SGHTA, CDR2 FQGNSA. For the CDR3, the DNA is TGTGCCAGCAGCTTACTTGGGCGGAACGAGCAGTACTTC. As protein: CASSLLGRNEQYF.

Concerning this clonotype: Germline and junction disagree at one end, which may indicate a read error. The chain is built from TRBV7-6 and TRBJ2-1; maybe TRBD1 (6 bases). CDR3 size: 15 residues. Per germline, CDR1 SGHVS and CDR2 FNYEAQ. The CDR3 loop reads CASRLEDRAYNEQFF. The CDR3, as DNA: TGTGCCAGCAGATTAGAGGACAGAGCCTACAATGAGCAGTTCTTC.

This clonotype was detected only a few times. This rearrangement joins TRBV7-8 to TRBJ2-1; D may correspond to TRBD1 or TRBD2 (5 bases each). The CDR3 contains 13 residues. Trimming removed 7 bases at V and 7 bases at J, with 14 bases between. Germline CDR1 reads SGHVS; CDR2 reads FQNEAQ. CDR3 in DNA: TGTGCCAGCAACCGGGGACCGGGGAATGAGCAGTTCTTC. Protein: CASNRGPGNEQFF.

This clonotype was picked up a small number of times. This chain links TRBV7-9 with TRBJ2-5, with D uncertain. The germline V and J ends were trimmed by 4 bases and 7 bases, with 10 bases remaining between them. The CDR3 contains 12 residues. Germline V gives CDR1 SEHNR, CDR2 FQNEAQ (reference sequence). CDR3 loop: CASSSDGLTQYF. The CDR3 nucleotides read TGTGCCAGCAGCTCAGACGGTCTGACCCAGTACTTC.

The rearrangement uses TRBV2 and TRBJ2-2; the D gene is possibly TRBD1 (5 bases). The V end was cut by 3 bases, the J end by 3 bases, with 8 bases between. Germline V gene data show CDR1 as SNHLY and CDR2 as FYNNEI. CDR3 length: 14 amino acids. The CDR3 sequence is CASSDAGYTGELFF. The CDR3 nucleotides read TGTGCCAGCAGTGATGCAGGGTACACCGGGGAGCTGTTTTTT.

The CDR3 DNA sequence: TGTGCCAGCAGCTTCGGGACAGGTACTCCCTACGAGCAGTACTTC. Translation: CASSFGTGTPYEQYF. This sequence joins TRBV11-2 and TRBJ2-7; 8 bases fit TRBD1. The V segment lost 3 bases and the J segment 2 bases; nucleotides outside the gene matches: 6. This CDR3 is 15 amino acids long. Germline V gene sequence: CDR1 SGHAT, CDR2 FQNNGV.

The V and J genes are TRBV7-3 and TRBJ2-3; 7 nucleotides line up with TRBD2. This CDR3 comprises 14 residues. The germline V gene encodes CDR1 SGHTA and CDR2 FQGTGA. Trimming took 5 bases from V and 4 from J; bases not matched to a gene: 6. The CDR3 nucleotides are TGTGCCAGCAGCCCCCGGGGGGTGGCAGATACGCAGTATTTT. Encoded protein: CASSPRGVADTQYF.

The chain joins TRBV12-3 or TRBV12-4 to TRBJ2-1; perhaps TRBD2 as D (6 bases). V was clipped by 7 bases and J by 2 bases, with 21 bases between them. The CDR3 extends over 17 amino acids. CDR3 protein: CASTPRGSGRAYNEQFF. For the CDR3, the DNA is TGTGCCAGCACTCCCCGGGGGTCTGGACGGGCCTACAATGAGCAGTTCTTC.

The rearrangement joins TRBV29-1 to TRBJ2-2; D perhaps matches TRBD2 (5 bases). V was clipped by 5 bases and J by 0 bases, with 7 bases between them. Germline V CDR1 and CDR2: SQVTM, ANQGSEA. The CDR3 has 13 amino acids. In DNA, the CDR3 is TGCAGCGTTTCCGGGGCGAACACCGGGGAGCTGTTTTTT. Its translation is CSVSGANTGELFF.

The chain uses TRBV11-2 and TRBJ1-2, with a tentative D call TRBD1 (5 bases). The CDR3 is 13 residues long. Germline CDR1 and CDR2: SGHAT and FQNNGV. V was trimmed by 5 bases and J by 4 bases, leaving 11 bases between them. This CDR3 is CASSPGTIYGYTF. CDR3 DNA sequence: TGTGCCAGCAGCCCGGGGACTATCTATGGCTACACCTTC.

This chain connects TRBV30 to TRBJ1-1, with 9 nucleotides matching TRBD1. The CDR3 covers 13 residues. V lost 8 bases to trimming and J lost 2 bases; unmatched junction nucleotides: 6. Germline loops: CDR1 GTSNPN, CDR2 SVGIG (reference sequence). This CDR3 reads CARDRALNTEAFF. The CDR3 DNA sequence: TGTGCCCGGGACAGGGCCCTAAACACTGAAGCTTTCTTT. The full variable domain, rest sourced from reference TRBV30 and TRBJ1-1, is SQTIHQWPATLVQPVGSPLSLECTVEGTSNPNLYWYRQAAGRGLQLLFYSVGIGQISSEVPQNLSASRPQDRQFILSSKKLLLSDSGFYLCARDRALNTEAFFGQGTRLTVV.

The CDR3 sequence: CASSLAGQGGRDGYTF. The CDR3 coding sequence is TGTGCCAGCAGCTTAGCTGGGCAGGGAGGTAGGGATGGCTACACCTTC. The chain is built from TRBV7-9 and TRBJ1-2; weak D call: TRBD1 (5 bases). Deletions cut 0 bases from V and 6 bases from J, with 17 bases between. The CDR3 extends over 16 amino acids. Germline lookup yields CDR1 SEHNR and CDR2 FQNEAQ (reference sequence).

The chain links TRBV30 to TRBJ1-2; 7 bases are a match to TRBD1. CDR3 length equals 14 residues. Germline V CDR1 and CDR2: GTSNPN, SVGIG (reference sequence). The junction had 3 bases not matched to a gene; V was cut back by 1 base and J by 1 base. The CDR3 is CAWSGQGLNYGYTF. The CDR3 DNA sequence: TGTGCCTGGAGTGGACAGGGCCTTAACTATGGCTACACCTTC.

The rearrangement uses TRBV20-1 and TRBJ2-1; the D is unclear. Trimming removed 0 bases from V and 8 bases from J, with 11 bases in between. The CDR3 totals 13 residues. CDR1 and CDR2 from the germline V gene are DFQATT and SNEGSKA (reference sequence). The CDR3 DNA reads TGCAGTGCTAGAGATGGAACCCAAGATGAGCAGTTCTTC. Its protein is CSARDGTQDEQFF.

Only one count was recorded for this clonotype. This chain links TRBV11-2 with TRBJ2-5; possible D gene TRBD2, 5 bases. The CDR3 loop spans 15 amino acids. Per the germline V gene, CDR1 is SGHAT and CDR2 is FQNNGV. V lost 5 bases to trimming and J lost 2 bases, with 15 bases between them. This CDR3 is CASSSPRRSQETQYF. In DNA form, the CDR3 reads TGTGCCAGCAGCAGTCCCCGGAGGTCTCAAGAGACCCAGTACTTC. Combining the CDR3 with reference TRBV11-2 and TRBJ2-5 gives the whole variable domain EAGVAQSPRYKIIEKRQSVAFWCNPISGHATLYWYQQILGQGPKLLIQFQNNGVVDDSQLPKDRFSAERLKGVDSTLKIQPAKLEDSAVYLCASSSPRRSQETQYFGPGTRLLVL.

The chain couples TRBV5-1 to TRBJ1-2, with a weak D call TRBD1 (5 bases). The V end lost 0 bases, the J end lost 4 bases, and 13 bases lay between the germline ends. The CDR3 contains 15 residues. Germline-derived CDR1 and CDR2 are SGHRS and YFSETQ. In nucleotides, the CDR3 is TGCGCCAGCAGCTTGGTAGGGGTCGAGGGCTATGGCTACACCTTC. Amino acids: CASSLVGVEGYGYTF. The variable domain in full, with the rest retrieved from reference TRBV5-1 and TRBJ1-2, is KAGVTQTPRYLIKTRGQQVTLSCSPISGHRSVSWYQQTPGQGLQFLFEYFSETQRNKGNFPGRFSGRQFSNSRSEMNVSTLELGDSALYLCASSLVGVEGYGYTFGSGTRLTVV.

The table lists this clonotype with a few counts. V gene TRBV30 combines with J gene TRBJ2-2; 13 bases fit TRBD2. Germline V CDR1 and CDR2: GTSNPN, SVGIG (reference sequence). This CDR3 has 15 residues. V trimming: 1 base; J trimming: 7 bases; junction bases outside the gene matches: 3. In DNA form, the CDR3 reads TGTGCCTGGAGTGCGGGACTAGCGGGGATCGGGGAGCTGTTTTTT. Residues: CAWSAGLAGIGELFF. Full variable domain (missing parts from reference TRBV30 and TRBJ2-2): SQTIHQWPATLVQPVGSPLSLECTVEGTSNPNLYWYRQAAGRGLQLLFYSVGIGQISSEVPQNLSASRPQDRQFILSSKKLLLSDSGFYLCAWSAGLAGIGELFFGEGSRLTVL.

The chain couples TRBV2 to TRBJ2-5, with 10 bases aligning to TRBD1. From germline, CDR1 is SNHLY and CDR2 FYNNEI. The trim removed 6 bases at V and 5 bases at J, leaving 3 bases unmatched. The CDR3 has 13 residues. In nucleotides, the CDR3 is TGTGCCAGCAGGCGGACAGGGGGGGAGACCCAGTACTTC. Translated: CASRRTGGETQYF.